Here is one T cell receptor (beta chain) with its context. The assay was immunoSEQ multiplex PCR, and TCRdb's table has in-frame clones only and misses some. Among roughly 100,000 clones, 78% were seen once, and the ten largest hold around 8.9%. The CDR3 has 16 amino acids. Germline V CDR1 and CDR2: SNHLY, FYNNEI. V was pared by 3 bases and J by 4 bases, with 18 bases between. The time point denotes: cycle 4 day 1 (C4D1), after about 6 weeks of nivolumab. Every patient experienced relapse after autologous stem cell transplantation, and brentuximab vedotin exposure varied. These data are taken from a study of PD-1 blockade in classical Hodgkin lymphoma.

This chain links TRBV2 with TRBJ1-2; tentatively, D is TRBD1 (5 bases). The sequencing used peripheral blood mononuclear cells (PBMCs), collected before the fourth cycle of nivolumab. This clonotype originated in a human donor with classical Hodgkin lymphoma. CDR3 nucleotide sequence: TGTGCCAGCAGTGAGGAGGCCCTGGCGGGGACCTATGGCTACACCTTC. It translates to CASSEEALAGTYGYTF. Complete variable domain (other parts from reference TRBV2 and TRBJ1-2): EPEVTQTPSHQVTQMGQEVILRCVPISNHLYFYWYRQILGQKVEFLVSFYNNEISEKSEIFDDQFSVERPDGSNFTLKIRSTKLEDSAMYFCASSEEALAGTYGYTFGSGTRLTVV.